The clone carrying this T cell receptor (beta chain) was counted only a few times. Under the authors' procedure: From reference gene primer amplification, estimates of nucleated cell counts were derived. Sequencing used immunoSEQ multiplex PCR; TCRdb keeps in-frame clones, though not all of them. D and trimming were read from the DNA, whereas the V and J calls and clone size are those reported in that table. The table has about 160,000 clones, about 92% seen once; the top ten hold roughly 2.1%. The data are from a study of blood T cell repertoires in COVID-19. Study in general: Acute and convalescent COVID-19 samples came from the United States, Italy and Spain. From T cells, B-cell-depleted T cells, or PBMCs came the material, which was cDNA or gDNA.

The V gene end was trimmed by 0 bases and the J gene end by 2 bases; junction bases not matched to a gene: 4. Germline V gene data show CDR1 as SGHVS and CDR2 as FQNEAQ. This CDR3 has 15 amino acids. The TCR sequence derives from a woman aged 55-70 years with COVID-19, enrolled during active disease. The chain links TRBV7-8 to TRBJ2-7, with 7 bases that match TRBD2. Sequencing used peripheral blood. The CDR3 reads CASSLAMGGTYEQYF. The CDR3 DNA sequence: TGTGCCAGCAGCTTAGCTATGGGGGGGACCTACGAGCAGTACTTC.